This is a list of T cell receptor beta chains from one sample in a study of patients and donors after allogeneic stem cell transplantation. TCRdb re-called the RT-PCR reads with MiXCR, one entry per CDR3 protein. This table has about 960,000 distinct CDR3 sequences, about a sixth appearing once. Sequencing was performed on blood, either unsorted or a sorted T cell fraction (not recorded which). The receptors were gathered from a human donor who was either an allogeneic HSCT recipient or a stem cell or donor lymphocyte infusion donor (not recorded which). It is not recorded whose cells these are; they may come from a transplant donor. Both conserved end residues are part of each CDR3. Fields, in order: D gene, clone size, V gene, J gene, CDR3 DNA, CDR3 protein. The D gene is left open where the match is weak. A row's size may be missing; if present it is once, few, many or a size class.

-	-	TRBV3-1	TRBJ2-2	TGTGCCAGCAGCCCCCTGGGGGGAGTGACCGGGGAGCTGTTTTTT	CASSPLGGVTGELFF
-	few	TRBV15	TRBJ1-1	TGTGCCACCAGCAGAGAAACGCGGAACACTGAAGCTTTCTTT	CATSRETRNTEAFF
-	few	TRBV20-1	TRBJ1-1	TGCAGTGCTATGCGTGAGGGTGACACTGAAGCTTTCTTT	CSAMREGDTEAFF
-	-	TRBV3-1	TRBJ1-1	TGTGCCAGCAGCCGGGCGGGTCCCTCGGGGAACACTGAAGCTTTCTTT	CASSRAGPSGNTEAFF
-	-	TRBV12-3/TRBV12-4	TRBJ2-1	TGTGCCAGCGGTCCGCGACTATACTACAATGAGCAGTTCTTC	CASGPRLYYNEQFF
-	-	TRBV7-3	TRBJ1-1	TGTGCCAGCAGCCTGACATCGAACACTGAAGCTTTCTTT	CASSLTSNTEAFF
TRBD2	few	TRBV20-1	TRBJ2-3	TGCAGTGGTGTTCGGGAGGGACGCACAGATACGCAGTATTTT	CSGVREGRTDTQYF
-	-	TRBV6-5	TRBJ1-5	TGTGCCAGCAGTTACTCAGTTTATAGCAATCAGCCCCAGCATTTT	CASSYSVYSNQPQHF
TRBD2	-	TRBV24-1	TRBJ2-3	TGTGCCACCAGTGAACCGACTAGCGGTAGCACAGATACGCAGTATTTT	CATSEPTSGSTDTQYF
TRBD2	-	TRBV20-1	TRBJ2-5	TGCAGTGCTAGCCCACTAGCGGGGGGGAGGGAGACCCAGTACTTC	CSASPLAGGRETQYF
TRBD2	few	TRBV2	TRBJ2-3	TGTGCCAGCAGTGATAGACGGGAGGGGGATACGCAGTATTTT	CASSDRREGDTQYF
-	many	TRBV20-1	TRBJ1-3	TGCAGTGCTAGAGGGGGACGGACCTCTGGAAACACCATATATTTT	CSARGGRTSGNTIYF
-	-	TRBV7-3	TRBJ2-2	TGTGCCAGCAGCTTAAATCCGGGGTGGGAGCTGTTTTTT	CASSLNPGWELFF
-	-	TRBV12-3/TRBV12-4	TRBJ2-5	TGTGCCAGCAGTTTAATGAACCAAGAGACCCAGTACTTC	CASSLMNQETQYF
-	-	TRBV7-9	TRBJ2-1	TGTGCCAGCAGCTTAGTCGCCGACGGGAATGAGCAGTTCTTC	CASSLVADGNEQFF
TRBD1	few	TRBV4-1	TRBJ2-1	TGCGCCAGCAGCCAGAGACAGGGGTTCGGCAATGAGCAGTTCTTC	CASSQRQGFGNEQFF
-	-	TRBV20-1	TRBJ1-6	TGCAGTGCTAGAAGGGGGAGCTCCTATAATTCACCCCTCCACTTT	CSARRGSSYNSPLHF
TRBD2	-	TRBV7-2	TRBJ2-5	TGTGCCAGCAGCTTAGGAGCGGGACTACTAACGGGGGAGACCCAGTACTTC	CASSLGAGLLTGETQYF
-	-	TRBV4-1	TRBJ2-1	TGCGCCAGCAGCCAACCGGGACGCTACAATGAGCAGTTCTTC	CASSQPGRYNEQFF
-	-	TRBV4-2	TRBJ1-2	TGTGCCAGCAGCCATCCCATCGAGAGAGGCTACACCTTC	CASSHPIERGYTF
-	few	TRBV5-1	TRBJ1-5	TGCGCCAGCAGCCTGGACATGCAGAATCAGCCCCAGCATTTT	CASSLDMQNQPQHF
-	-	TRBV29-1	TRBJ1-2	TGCAGCGTTGAAAATGGGGGTACCTATGGCTACACCTTC	CSVENGGTYGYTF
-	-	TRBV9	TRBJ2-6	TGTGCCAGCAATCGGGCGCGCGGGGCCAACGTCCTGACTTTC	CASNRARGANVLTF
-	few	TRBV4-1	TRBJ2-5	TGCGCCAGCAGCCAAGTGGGTTTGGGAGAGACCCAGTACTTC	CASSQVGLGETQYF
-	-	TRBV20-1	TRBJ1-3	TGCAGTGCTAAGGGTTCTGGAAACACCATATATTTT	CSAKGSGNTIYF
TRBD2	few	TRBV7-9	TRBJ2-2	TGTGCCAGCAGCACCGCTAGCGGGGGGCCCATTGCCGGGGAGCTGTTTTTT	CASSTASGGPIAGELFF
TRBD1	many	TRBV12-3/TRBV12-4	TRBJ2-1	TGTGCCAGCAGTGAACCGCAGGGGGCAGACGAGCAGTTCTTC	CASSEPQGADEQFF